Presented here are 21 T cell receptor beta chains from one specimen sequenced in a study of T cell repertoires in cytomegalovirus infection. TCRdb reanalysed the reads using MiXCR and keeps one entry per CDR3 protein. The profile shows a few hundred thousand distinct CDR3 sequences, over 7.5% of them singletons. The material sequenced was PBMCs. The receptors come from a human donor in good health (CMV status not recorded). Some clones in this sample may be carry-over from other donors' samples.

This clonotype was seen at least ten times. The chain is built from TRBV28 and TRBJ1-1; TRBD1 matches 9 bases. V dropped 6 bases and J dropped 3; count of bases not matched to a gene: 8. This CDR3 is 15 amino acids long. Per the germline V gene, CDR1 is MDHEN and CDR2 is SYDVKM. CDR3 amino acids: CASSSSGTGYTEAFF. The DNA of the CDR3 is TGTGCCAGCAGCTCCTCCGGGACAGGGTACACTGAAGCTTTCTTT.

This clonotype was counted at least ten times. This rearrangement joins TRBV5-6 to TRBJ2-7; 7 bases are shared with TRBD1. V shed 4 bases and J 5 bases; nucleotides not matched to a gene: 6. The CDR3 contains 13 residues. Germline CDR1 is SGHDT and CDR2 is YYEEEE. The CDR3 spells CASSLGQINEQYF. CDR3 nucleotide sequence: TGTGCCAGCAGCCTGGGACAGATCAACGAGCAGTACTTC.

This clonotype was found many times. The gene calls are TRBV7-2 and TRBJ2-7, with TRBD2 matching over 7 bases. Losses at the gene ends were 1 base for V and 4 bases for J; bases not matched to a gene: 10. CDR1 is SGHTA and CDR2 is FQGNSA in the germline V gene. The CDR3 sequence is 16 residues long. CDR3 coding DNA: TGTGCCAGCAGCTTAGTGGATAGCGGGTTACCGTACGAGCAGTACTTC. Translating it yields CASSLVDSGLPYEQYF.

This clonotype was seen only a few times. The chain uses TRBV11-2 and TRBJ2-5, with 7 bases aligning to TRBD1. This CDR3 comprises 13 residues. The V segment lost 5 bases and the J segment 2 bases; nucleotides outside the gene matches: 2. Germline V CDR1 and CDR2: SGHAT, FQNNGV. The CDR3 here is CASSVTGQETQYF. CDR3 in DNA: TGTGCCAGCAGCGTGACAGGGCAAGAGACCCAGTACTTC.

This chain links TRBV6-5 with TRBJ2-1; TRBD2 matches 7 bases. Germline lookup yields CDR1 MNHEY and CDR2 SVGAGI. The CDR3 has 16 amino acids. After removal of 6 bases from V and 0 bases from J, the junction contained 8 bases not matched to a gene. CDR3 region: CASSPRGSNSYNEQFF. The CDR3 nucleotides are TGTGCCAGCAGCCCACGCGGGAGTAACTCCTACAATGAGCAGTTCTTC.

This clonotype was counted a few times. This sequence joins TRBV20-1 and TRBJ2-4; TRBD1 is a possible D gene (6 bases). The CDR3 sequence is 15 residues long. Looked up from germline, CDR1 is DFQATT and CDR2 is SNEGSKA (reference sequence). Trimming shortened V by 6 bases and J by 2 bases, and 17 bases separated the two germline ends. This CDR3 is CSAQTGYSTKNIQYF. DNA for the CDR3: TGCAGTGCCCAAACAGGGTATTCCACCAAAAACATTCAGTACTTC.

In this sample, this clonotype turned up a few times. This sequence joins TRBV9 and TRBJ1-3; perhaps TRBD1 as D (6 bases). CDR1 is SGDLS, CDR2 YYNGEE, per germline. The CDR3 totals 15 residues. V was clipped by 6 bases and J by 3 bases, with 16 bases between them. CDR3 in DNA: TGTGCCAGCAACTCTGGGGGCGCGGTTGGAAACACCATATATTTT. It encodes CASNSGGAVGNTIYF.

This clonotype was seen a handful of times. The CDR3 nucleotides read TGTGCCAGCAGTTCCACTGGGGGGGGGGGCTACAATGAGCAGTTCTTC. Translated: CASSSTGGGGYNEQFF. This chain uses TRBV28 with TRBJ2-1; 7 bases agree with TRBD2. The CDR3 sequence is 16 residues long. With 4 bases clipped from V and 3 bases from J, the junction kept 9 bases outside the gene matches. CDR1 is MDHEN and CDR2 is SYDVKM in the germline V gene.

The V gene is TRBV7-3, the J gene TRBJ2-3; D gene unclear. Germline V lookup: CDR1 SGHTA, CDR2 FQGTGA. CDR3 length: 13 residues. Trimming left V 0 bases short and J 6 bases short, with 7 bases between. CDR3 protein: CASSLTVLDTQYF. CDR3 nucleotide sequence: TGTGCCAGCAGCTTAACGGTCTTGGATACGCAGTATTTT.

This clonotype was counted a few times. The V and J genes are TRBV20-1 and TRBJ2-1; 11 bases are a match to TRBD2. CDR3 length: 16 amino acids. Germline-derived CDR1 and CDR2 are DFQATT and SNEGSKA (reference sequence). V dropped 0 bases and J dropped 6; count of bases not matched to a gene: 7. The CDR3 region is CSARDRLLAGVNEQFF. As DNA, the CDR3 is TGCAGTGCTAGAGATCGGTTACTAGCGGGAGTCAATGAGCAGTTCTTC.

This chain's CDR3 is CASSTGSHTEAFF. The DNA of the CDR3 is TGTGCCAGCAGTACAGGAAGTCACACTGAAGCTTTCTTT. V and J are TRBV9 and TRBJ1-1; perhaps TRBD1 as D (5 bases). This CDR3 has 13 residues. Trimming pared 5 bases from V and 3 bases from J, leaving 11 bases between. Germline lookup yields CDR1 SGDLS and CDR2 YYNGEE.

This clonotype was observed a handful of times. This rearrangement joins TRBV6-2 or TRBV6-3 to TRBJ2-1; 7 bases are a match to TRBD2. Trimming took 2 bases from V and 6 from J; bases not matched to a gene: 4. The CDR3 has 14 residues. Germline-derived CDR1 and CDR2 are MNHEY and SVGEGT. The CDR3 nucleotides are TGTGCCAGCAGTTACAGGTCTAGCGGCAATGAGCAGTTCTTC. Encoded protein: CASSYRSSGNEQFF.

The chain couples TRBV20-1 to TRBJ1-2; the match to TRBD1 covers 7 bases. The CDR3 has 13 residues. V lost 1 base and J lost 1; bases outside the gene matches: 0. In germline, CDR1 is DFQATT, CDR2 SNEGSKA (reference sequence). CDR3: CSARGQGNYGYTF. CDR3 sequence (DNA): TGCAGTGCTAGAGGACAGGGTAACTATGGCTACACCTTC.

The V gene is TRBV6-8, the J gene TRBJ2-5, with D possibly matching TRBD2 (5 bases). V lost 0 bases to trimming and J lost 6 bases, with 11 bases between them. Germline V gives CDR1 MNHGY, CDR2 SAAAGT. This CDR3 is built from 14 residues. The CDR3 protein is CASSYSRVWKTQYF. The CDR3 DNA is TGTGCCAGCAGTTACTCGAGGGTGTGGAAGACCCAGTACTTC.

This clonotype was recorded a few times. This chain connects TRBV6-2 or TRBV6-3 to TRBJ2-7; 8 bases match TRBD1. Germline V gene sequence: CDR1 MNHEY, CDR2 SVGEGT. V lost 6 bases to trimming and J lost 5 bases; unmatched junction nucleotides: 9. The CDR3 is 14 amino acids. The CDR3 DNA follows: TGTGCCAGCAGGCGCCGGGACAGGCTGAACGAGCAGTACTTC. Translating gives CASRRRDRLNEQYF.

The table lists this clonotype with many counts. The chain carries TRBV7-2 and TRBJ2-4, with TRBD1 matching 11 bases. The CDR3 is 17 residues long. Losses at the gene ends were 1 base for V and 6 bases for J; bases not matched to a gene: 8. Germline V lookup: CDR1 SGHTA, CDR2 FQGNSA. The CDR3 coding sequence is TGTGCCAGCAGCTTAGGGCCGGGACAGGGGGGATTAAACATTCAGTACTTC. Its translation: CASSLGPGQGGLNIQYF.

This clonotype was picked up many times. The chain combines TRBV7-9 with TRBJ1-4; D unclear. The CDR3 has 15 amino acids. Trimming stripped 5 bases from V and 3 bases from J, with 13 bases between. The germline V gene has CDR1 SEHNR and CDR2 FQNEAQ (reference sequence). As DNA, the CDR3 is TGTGCCAGCAGCCCCAAGGTGTGGTCTAATGAAAAACTGTTTTTT. Translated, it gives CASSPKVWSNEKLFF.

CDR3 nucleotides: TGTGCCAGCAGTTTACAACCAAACACTGAAGCTTTCTTT. Translation gives CASSLQPNTEAFF. V gene TRBV12-3 or TRBV12-4 combines with J gene TRBJ1-1, with no clear D. The CDR3 runs 13 residues. V was trimmed by 2 bases and J by 2 bases, leaving 6 bases between them.

In this sample, this clonotype turned up a few times. V gene TRBV19 combines with J gene TRBJ1-5; 11 bases are shared with TRBD1. The V and J ends lost 5 bases and 2 bases, in that order; junction bases with no gene match: 11. Germline CDR1 is LNHDA and CDR2 is SQIVND (reference sequence). The CDR3 totals 18 residues. CDR3 region: CASSSGQGELAGNQPQHF. In DNA form, the CDR3 reads TGTGCCAGTAGTTCGGGACAGGGGGAACTAGCTGGCAATCAGCCCCAGCATTTT. Full variable domain (rest looked up from reference TRBV19 and TRBJ1-5): DGGITQSPKYLFRKEGQNVTLSCEQNLNHDAMYWYRQDPGQGLRLIYYSQIVNDFQKGDIAEGYSVSREKKESFPLTVTSAQKNPTAFYLCASSSGQGELAGNQPQHFGDGTRLSIL.

CDR3 loop: CASSPNEGATYEQYF. The CDR3 DNA reads as TGTGCCAGCAGCCCAAACGAGGGGGCGACCTACGAGCAGTACTTC. This chain uses TRBV7-9 with TRBJ2-7; TRBD1 agrees at 7 bases. J gave up 2 bases and V 5 bases, and 9 bases lay outside the gene matches. The V gene's germline CDR1 is SEHNR and CDR2 FQNEAQ (reference sequence). The CDR3 length is 15 residues.

This clonotype was picked up a small number of times. V gene TRBV6-6 combines with J gene TRBJ2-7, with TRBD2 identical over 7 bases. From germline, CDR1 is MNHNY and CDR2 SVGAGI (reference sequence). Germline trimming cut 5 bases from V and 4 bases from J; bases unmatched to any gene: 11. The length of the CDR3 is 15 residues. The CDR3 sequence: CASSTPEAGRYEQYF. The CDR3 DNA is TGTGCCAGCAGTACTCCCGAAGCGGGGAGGTACGAGCAGTACTTC.